This TCR beta chain was documented in a study of blood T cell repertoires in COVID-19. V trimming: 0 bases; J trimming: 13 bases; junction bases outside the gene matches: 4. The CDR3 has 12 amino acids. Germline V lookup: CDR1 SEHNR, CDR2 FQNEAQ (reference sequence). Assay: immunoSEQ multiplex PCR; the TCRdb copy retains only in-frame clones and omits some. The sample yields around 130,000 clones, approximately 85% seen once. The TCR originated in a human donor in a cohort sampled during active COVID-19. The specimen sequenced was peripheral blood. This chain connects TRBV7-9 to TRBJ2-7; TRBD2 agrees at 9 bases. The DNA of the CDR3 is TGTGCCAGCAGCTTAGCGGCTAGCGGGGCTTACTTC. The encoded protein is CASSLAASGAYF.